The present T cell receptor beta chain was sequenced within a study of T cells in Graves' hyperthyroidism and ophthalmopathy. Overall study results and limits: Most clonotypes expanded in thyroid above 0.001 were likewise present in blood.

TCR beta CDR3 sequences were amplified from RNA transcripts. The HTBI primer set drove a first-round RT-PCR of the TCR CDR3. TCRdb used MiXCR to reprocess the multiplex PCR reads, holding one entry per CDR3 protein. The sample consists of fewer than 450,000 distinct CDR3 sequences, about a sixth of them appearing once. Subjects aged 18 to 65 presented with newly diagnosed hyperthyroidism of less than 2 months' duration. The sample of blood was obtained at first hyperthyroidism diagnosis (before any ophthalmopathy symptoms). Around 10 ml fresh peripheral blood yielded the PBMCs. Many counts were recorded for this clonotype. The antigen remains undetermined. The germline V gene encodes CDR1 GTSNPN and CDR2 SVGIG (reference sequence). This CDR3 contains 16 residues. The V and J ends lost 7 bases and 0 bases respectively, with 21 bases between them.

The sequenced material came from blood. The sequence came from a woman younger than 45 with Graves' hyperthyroidism that later progressed to Graves' ophthalmopathy. This chain connects TRBV30 to TRBJ1-2, with a weak D call TRBD1 (5 bases). The CDR3 coding sequence is TGTGCCTCAACGTACTTGGGACGGACTTCTAACTATGGCTACACCTTC. Amino acid sequence: CASTYLGRTSNYGYTF.